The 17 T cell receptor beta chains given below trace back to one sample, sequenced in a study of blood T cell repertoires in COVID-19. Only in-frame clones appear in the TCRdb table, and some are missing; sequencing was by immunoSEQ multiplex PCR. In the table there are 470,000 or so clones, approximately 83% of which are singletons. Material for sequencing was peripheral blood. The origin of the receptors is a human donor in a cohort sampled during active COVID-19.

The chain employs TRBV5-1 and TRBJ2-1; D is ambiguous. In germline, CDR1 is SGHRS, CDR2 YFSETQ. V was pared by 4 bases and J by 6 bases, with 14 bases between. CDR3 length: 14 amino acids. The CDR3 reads CASSVEPLTNEQFF. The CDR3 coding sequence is TGCGCCAGCAGCGTAGAGCCCCTTACCAATGAGCAGTTCTTC. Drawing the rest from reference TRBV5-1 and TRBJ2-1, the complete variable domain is KAGVTQTPRYLIKTRGQQVTLSCSPISGHRSVSWYQQTPGQGLQFLFEYFSETQRNKGNFPGRFSGRQFSNSRSEMNVSTLELGDSALYLCASSVEPLTNEQFFGPGTRLTVL.

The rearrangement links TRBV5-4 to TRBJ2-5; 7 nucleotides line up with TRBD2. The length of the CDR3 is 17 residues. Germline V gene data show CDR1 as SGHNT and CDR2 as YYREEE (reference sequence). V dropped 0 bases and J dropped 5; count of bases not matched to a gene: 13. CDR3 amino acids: CASSLDGGGSIGETQYF. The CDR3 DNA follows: TGTGCCAGCAGCTTGGATGGCGGCGGGAGTATTGGGGAGACCCAGTACTTC.

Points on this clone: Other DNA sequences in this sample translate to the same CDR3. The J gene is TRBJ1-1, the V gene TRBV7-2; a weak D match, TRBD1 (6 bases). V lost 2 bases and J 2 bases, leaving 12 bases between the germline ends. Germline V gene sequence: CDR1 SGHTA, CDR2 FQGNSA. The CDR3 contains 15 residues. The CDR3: CASSLSGTPNTEAFF. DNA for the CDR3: TGTGCCAGCAGCTTAAGTGGGACACCTAACACTGAAGCTTTCTTT.

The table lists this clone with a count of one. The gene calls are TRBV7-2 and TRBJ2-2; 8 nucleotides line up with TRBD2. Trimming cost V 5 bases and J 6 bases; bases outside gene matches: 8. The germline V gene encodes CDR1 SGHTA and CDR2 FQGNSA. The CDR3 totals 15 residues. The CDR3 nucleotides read TGTGCCAGCAGCCCCCAACCTAGCGGGCCCGGGGAGCTGTTTTTT. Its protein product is CASSPQPSGPGELFF.

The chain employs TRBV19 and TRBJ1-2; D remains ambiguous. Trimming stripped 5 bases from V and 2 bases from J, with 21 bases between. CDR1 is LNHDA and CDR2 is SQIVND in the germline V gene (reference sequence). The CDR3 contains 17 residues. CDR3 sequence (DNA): TGTGCCAGTAGTGCCCTAGCCGGGAAGATCGAAAACTATGGCTACACCTTC. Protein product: CASSALAGKIENYGYTF.

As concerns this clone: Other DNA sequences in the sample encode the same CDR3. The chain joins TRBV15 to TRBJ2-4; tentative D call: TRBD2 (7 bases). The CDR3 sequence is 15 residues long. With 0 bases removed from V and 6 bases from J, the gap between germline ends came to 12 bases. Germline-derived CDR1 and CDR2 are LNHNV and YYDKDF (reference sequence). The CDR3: CATSRDRGALNIQYF. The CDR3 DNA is TGTGCCACCAGCAGAGACCGGGGGGCCCTAAACATTCAGTACTTC.

Written as DNA, the CDR3 is TGTGCCAGCAGTCGAGGGGACTGGGAGAATGAGCAGTTCTTC. Translating it yields CASSRGDWENEQFF. The genes are TRBV6-5 and TRBJ2-1; perhaps TRBD2 as D (6 bases). Trimming removed 5 bases at V and 7 bases at J, with 15 bases between. The CDR3 has 14 amino acids. The V gene's germline CDR1 is MNHEY and CDR2 SVGAGI.

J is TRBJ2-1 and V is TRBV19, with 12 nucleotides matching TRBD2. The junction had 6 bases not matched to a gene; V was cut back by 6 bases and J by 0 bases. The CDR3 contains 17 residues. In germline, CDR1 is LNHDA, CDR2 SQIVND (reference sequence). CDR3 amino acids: CASRPGLAGDSYNEQFF. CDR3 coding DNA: TGTGCCAGTAGACCGGGACTAGCGGGCGACTCCTACAATGAGCAGTTCTTC.

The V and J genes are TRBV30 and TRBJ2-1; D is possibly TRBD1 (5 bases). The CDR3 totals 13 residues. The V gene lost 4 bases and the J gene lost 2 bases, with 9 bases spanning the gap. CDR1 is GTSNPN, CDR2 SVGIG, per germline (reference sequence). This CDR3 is CAWTRAPYNEQFF. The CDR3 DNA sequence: TGTGCCTGGACCAGGGCCCCCTACAATGAGCAGTTCTTC.

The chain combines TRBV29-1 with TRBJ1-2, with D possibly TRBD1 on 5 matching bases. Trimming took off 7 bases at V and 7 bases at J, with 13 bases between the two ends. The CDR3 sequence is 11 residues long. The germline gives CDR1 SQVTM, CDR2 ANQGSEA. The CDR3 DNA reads TGCAGCGCCCAGACAGCGGGTGGCTACACCTTC. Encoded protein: CSAQTAGGYTF.

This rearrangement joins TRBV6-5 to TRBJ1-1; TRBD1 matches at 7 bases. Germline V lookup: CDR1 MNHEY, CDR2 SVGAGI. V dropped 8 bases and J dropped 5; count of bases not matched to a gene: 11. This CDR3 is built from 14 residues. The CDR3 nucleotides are TGTGCCAGCTGCTACAGGGGAAGGTGGACTGAAGCTTTCTTT. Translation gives CASCYRGRWTEAFF.

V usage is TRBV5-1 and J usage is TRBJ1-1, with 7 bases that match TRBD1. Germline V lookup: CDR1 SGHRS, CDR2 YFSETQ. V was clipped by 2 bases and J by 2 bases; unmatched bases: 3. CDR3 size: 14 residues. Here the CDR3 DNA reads TGCGCCAGCAGCTTCCGGACAGGAAACACTGAAGCTTTCTTT. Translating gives CASSFRTGNTEAFF. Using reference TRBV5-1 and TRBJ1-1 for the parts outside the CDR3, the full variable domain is KAGVTQTPRYLIKTRGQQVTLSCSPISGHRSVSWYQQTPGQGLQFLFEYFSETQRNKGNFPGRFSGRQFSNSRSEMNVSTLELGDSALYLCASSFRTGNTEAFFGQGTRLTVV.

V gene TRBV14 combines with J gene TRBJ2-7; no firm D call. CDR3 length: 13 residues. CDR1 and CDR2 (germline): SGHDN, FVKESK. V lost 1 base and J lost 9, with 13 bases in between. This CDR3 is CASSQVRGVWQYF. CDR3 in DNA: TGTGCCAGCAGCCAAGTCCGTGGAGTGTGGCAGTACTTC.

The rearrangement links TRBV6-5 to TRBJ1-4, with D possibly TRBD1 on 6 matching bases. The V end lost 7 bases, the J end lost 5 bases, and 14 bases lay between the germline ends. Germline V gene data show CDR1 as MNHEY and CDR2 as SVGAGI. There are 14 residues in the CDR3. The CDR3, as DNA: TGTGCCAGCAAAGGGAGTGGGGGCAATGAAAAACTGTTTTTT. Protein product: CASKGSGGNEKLFF.

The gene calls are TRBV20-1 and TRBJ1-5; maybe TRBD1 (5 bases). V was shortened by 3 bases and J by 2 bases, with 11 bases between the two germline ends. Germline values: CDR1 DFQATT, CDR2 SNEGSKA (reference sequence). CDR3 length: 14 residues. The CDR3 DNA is TGCAGTGCTAGTGGGGGGGTACGCAATCAGCCCCAGCATTTT. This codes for CSASGGVRNQPQHF.

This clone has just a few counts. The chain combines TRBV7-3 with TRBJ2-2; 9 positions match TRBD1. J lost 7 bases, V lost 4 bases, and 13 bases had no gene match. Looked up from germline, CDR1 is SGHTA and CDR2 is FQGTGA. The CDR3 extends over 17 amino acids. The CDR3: CASSSQSGTGRIGELFF. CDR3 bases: TGTGCCAGCAGCTCCCAGTCCGGGACAGGGAGAATCGGGGAGCTGTTTTTT.

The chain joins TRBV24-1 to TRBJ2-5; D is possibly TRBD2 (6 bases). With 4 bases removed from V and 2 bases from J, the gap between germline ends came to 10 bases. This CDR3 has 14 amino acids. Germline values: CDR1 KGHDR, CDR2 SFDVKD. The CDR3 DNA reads TGTGCCACCAGTGAACACGGGGGTCAAGAGACCCAGTACTTC. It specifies CATSEHGGQETQYF.